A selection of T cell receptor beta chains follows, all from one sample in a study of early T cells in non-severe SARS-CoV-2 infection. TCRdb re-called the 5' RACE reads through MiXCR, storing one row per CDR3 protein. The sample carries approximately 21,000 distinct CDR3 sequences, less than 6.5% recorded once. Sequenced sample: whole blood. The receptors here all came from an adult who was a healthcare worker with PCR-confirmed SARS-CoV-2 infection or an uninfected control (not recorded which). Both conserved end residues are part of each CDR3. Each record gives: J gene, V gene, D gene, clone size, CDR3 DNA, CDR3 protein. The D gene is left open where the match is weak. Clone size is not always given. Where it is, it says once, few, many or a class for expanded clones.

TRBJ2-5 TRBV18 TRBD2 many TGTGCCAGCTCACCAAGGTCGGGAGGTGGGGAGACCCAGTACTTC CASSPRSGGGETQYF
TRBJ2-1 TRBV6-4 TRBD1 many TGTGCCAGCCGGCCGGGACAGGGTTGGAGTGAGCAGTTCTTC CASRPGQGWSEQFF
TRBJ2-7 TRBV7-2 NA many TGTGCCAGCAGCCCTCAAACCTACGAGCAGTACTTC CASSPQTYEQYF
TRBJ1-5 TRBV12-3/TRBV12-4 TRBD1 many TGTGCCAGCAGTTCAGGGACAGGTTTTAGCAATCAGCCCCAGCATTTT CASSSGTGFSNQPQHF
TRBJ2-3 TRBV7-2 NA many TGTGCCAGCAGCCCCTCAGGAGGTGATACGCAGTATTTT CASSPSGGDTQYF
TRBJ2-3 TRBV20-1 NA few TGCAGTGCTTCCCCGGTGAGCACAGATACGCAGTATTTT CSASPVSTDTQYF
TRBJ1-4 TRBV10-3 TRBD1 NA TGTGCCATCAGTCCGACAGGGTCGGGGAATGAAAAACTGTTTTTT CAISPTGSGNEKLFF
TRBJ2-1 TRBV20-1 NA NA TGCAGTGCTAGCTCGGTGGGCCTCTCGTTCCACAATGAGCAGTTCTTC CSASSVGLSFHNEQFF
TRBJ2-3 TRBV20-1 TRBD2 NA TGCAGTGCTACCCGCGGACTAGCGGGAGCGGATACGCAGTATTTT CSATRGLAGADTQYF
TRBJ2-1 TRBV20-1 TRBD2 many TGCAGTGCTAGGGTTGGGAGTGGGACTAGCGGGAGGGCTCCCTACAATGAGCAGTTCTTC CSARVGSGTSGRAPYNEQFF
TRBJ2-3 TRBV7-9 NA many TGTGCCAGCAGCTTAGGCTCGGCAGGTCCAGATACGCAGTATTTT CASSLGSAGPDTQYF
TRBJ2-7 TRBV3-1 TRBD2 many TGTGCCAGCAGCCAAGCGGCTAGCGGGACCTACGAGCAGTACTTC CASSQAASGTYEQYF
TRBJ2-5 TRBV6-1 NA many TGTGCCAGCAGTGTGGACAGCCAAGAGACCCAGTACTTC CASSVDSQETQYF
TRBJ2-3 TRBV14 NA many TGTGCCAGCAGCCGAGTCACAGGAGATACGCAGTATTTT CASSRVTGDTQYF
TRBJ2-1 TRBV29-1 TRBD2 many TGCAGCGTTGTCGAGCTAGCGGGAGGGTACAATGAGCAGTTCTTC CSVVELAGGYNEQFF
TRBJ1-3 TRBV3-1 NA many TGTGCCAGCAGCCAAGCCCCCGGTACAGGAAACACCATATATTTT CASSQAPGTGNTIYF
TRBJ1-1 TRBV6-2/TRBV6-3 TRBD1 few TGTGCCAGCAGTTACCCAAGCCGTCCCGGGACAGGTCCGGCAGCTTTCTTT CASSYPSRPGTGPAAFF
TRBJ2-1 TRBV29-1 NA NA TGCAGCGCGAAGGACTCTAGCTTCGATGAGCAGTTCTTC CSAKDSSFDEQFF
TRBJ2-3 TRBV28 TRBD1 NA TGTGCCAGCAGTCGACAGGGTACTAGCACAGATACGCAGTATTTT CASSRQGTSTDTQYF
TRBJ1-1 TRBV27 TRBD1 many TGTGCCAGCAGAGAAGTCCCGGACAGGGGGGTAGAAGCTTTCTTT CASREVPDRGVEAFF
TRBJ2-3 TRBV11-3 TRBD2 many TGTGCCAGCAGCCCCGAGGGACTAGCGGGAGTCAGAGATACGCAGTATTTT CASSPEGLAGVRDTQYF
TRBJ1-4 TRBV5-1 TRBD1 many TGCGCCAGCAGCCCGGGACAGGCCCCCCGAGATGAAAAACTGTTTTTT CASSPGQAPRDEKLFF
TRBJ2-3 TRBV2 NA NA TGTGCCAGCTCCTTACGACTCGGAGTGGGGACAGATACGCAGTATTTT CASSLRLGVGTDTQYF
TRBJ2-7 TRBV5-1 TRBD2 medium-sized TGCGCCAGCAGCCCTCGGACTAGCGAGGACGAGCAGTACTTC CASSPRTSEDEQYF
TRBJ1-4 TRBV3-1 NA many TGTGCCAGCAGCCTCCCGGGACAAAGTGAAAAACTGTTTTTT CASSLPGQSEKLFF
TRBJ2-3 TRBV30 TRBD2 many TGTGCCTGGAGTGAAGGGACTAGCGATTATCACACAGATACGCAGTATTTT CAWSEGTSDYHTDTQYF
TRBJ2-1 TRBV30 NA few TGTGCCTGGAGTGGGGACCCATACAATGAGCAGTTCTTC CAWSGDPYNEQFF
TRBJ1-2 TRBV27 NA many TGTGCCAGCAGTTTGACACAGGGAGGTGGCTACACCTTC CASSLTQGGGYTF
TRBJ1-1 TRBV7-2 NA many TGTGCCAGCAGCGTCGGGGGTTTTGGAGACACTGAAGCTTTCTTT CASSVGGFGDTEAFF
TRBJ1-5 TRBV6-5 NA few TGTGCCAGCAGTACCAGTGGCGAGGGGCCTCATCAGCCCCAGCATTTT CASSTSGEGPHQPQHF
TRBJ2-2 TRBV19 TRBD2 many TGTGCCAGTACATTAGCGGGGGCTGCCGGGGAGCTGTTTTTT CASTLAGAAGELFF
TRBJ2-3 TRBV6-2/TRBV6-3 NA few TGTGCCAGCAGCTTCGGGGGACATAGCACAGATACGCAGTATTTT CASSFGGHSTDTQYF
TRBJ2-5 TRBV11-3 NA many TGTGCCAGCAGCTTAGATCGGGATGCTCAAGAGACCCAGTACTTC CASSLDRDAQETQYF
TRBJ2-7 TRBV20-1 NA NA TGCAGTGCTAGAGTGCAGGTCGCGTTTTCCGAGCAGTACTTC CSARVQVAFSEQYF
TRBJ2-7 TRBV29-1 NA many TGCAGCGTTGAAGATGTGGCCGGGGAGAGCTACGAGCAGTACTTC CSVEDVAGESYEQYF
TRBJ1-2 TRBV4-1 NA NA TGCGCCAGCAGCCAAGGGCTTGGGGCTACTAACTATGGCTACACCTTC CASSQGLGATNYGYTF
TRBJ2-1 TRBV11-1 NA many TGTGCCAGCAGCTTCAGGGTCGGGGGCAATGAGCAGTTCTTC CASSFRVGGNEQFF
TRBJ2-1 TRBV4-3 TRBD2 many TGCGCCAGCAGCGGGGTAGCGGGGACTCTATTGTTCTTC CASSGVAGTLLFF
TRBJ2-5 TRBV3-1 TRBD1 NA TGTGCCAGCAGCCAAGGAGTACAGGGGACGGGGGAGACCCAGTACTTC CASSQGVQGTGETQYF
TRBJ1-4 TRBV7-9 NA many TGTGCCAGCAGCTTATACGACGCAATGTTTTTT CASSLYDAMFF
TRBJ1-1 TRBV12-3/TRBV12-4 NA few TGTGCCAGCAACGAAGATCTGGGGGCAGGGAAGAACACTGAAGCTTTCTTT CASNEDLGAGKNTEAFF
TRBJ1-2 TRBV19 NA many TGTGCCAGTAGTATCTGGGGCAGTAACTATGGCTACACCTTC CASSIWGSNYGYTF
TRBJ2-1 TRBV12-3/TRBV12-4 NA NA TGTGCCAACAGGGCACTGGCGGGAGTATCCTACAATGAGCAGTTCTTC CANRALAGVSYNEQFF
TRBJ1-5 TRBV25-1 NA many TGTGCCAGCAGTGAATGGTTCGGGCCCCAGCATTTT CASSEWFGPQHF
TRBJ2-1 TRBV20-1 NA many TGCAGTGCTGAGGGGAGTAAAGGGCACAATGAGCAGTTCTTC CSAEGSKGHNEQFF
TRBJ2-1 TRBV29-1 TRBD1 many TGCAGCGGCCGGGACAGTTATAGGAATGAGCAGTTCTTC CSGRDSYRNEQFF
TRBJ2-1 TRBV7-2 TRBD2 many TGTGCCAGCAGCCCCCTTCTATCGGGAGGGCCGCAGTTCTTC CASSPLLSGGPQFF
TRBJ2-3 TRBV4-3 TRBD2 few TGCGCCAGCAGCCATATAGCGGGAGGGTCGGACACGCAGTATTTT CASSHIAGGSDTQYF
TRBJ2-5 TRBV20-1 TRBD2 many TGCAGTGCTAGAGTGGGACTAGCGGGACCGACCCAGTACTTC CSARVGLAGPTQYF